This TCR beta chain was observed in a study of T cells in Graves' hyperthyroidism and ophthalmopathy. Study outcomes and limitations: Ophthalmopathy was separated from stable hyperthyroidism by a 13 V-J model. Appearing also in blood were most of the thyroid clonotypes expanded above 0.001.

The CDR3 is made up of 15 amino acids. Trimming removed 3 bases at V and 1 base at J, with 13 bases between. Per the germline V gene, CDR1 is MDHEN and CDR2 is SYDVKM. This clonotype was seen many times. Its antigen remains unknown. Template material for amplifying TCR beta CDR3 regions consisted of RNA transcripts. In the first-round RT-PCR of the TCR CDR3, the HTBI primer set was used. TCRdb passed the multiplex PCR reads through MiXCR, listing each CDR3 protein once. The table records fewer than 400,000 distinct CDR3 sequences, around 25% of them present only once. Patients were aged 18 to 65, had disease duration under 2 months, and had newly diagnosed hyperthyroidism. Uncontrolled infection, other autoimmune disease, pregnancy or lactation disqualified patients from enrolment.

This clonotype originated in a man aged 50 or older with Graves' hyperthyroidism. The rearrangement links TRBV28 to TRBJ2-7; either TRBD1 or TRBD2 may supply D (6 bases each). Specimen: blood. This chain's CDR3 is CASSFGGHYSYEQYF. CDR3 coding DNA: TGTGCCAGCAGTTTCGGGGGACACTATTCCTACGAGCAGTACTTC.